The 3 T cell receptor beta chains below all came from one sample that was sequenced in a study of monozygotic twins with inflammatory bowel disease. TCRdb derives one entry per CDR3 protein from the 5' RACE reads, leaving out DNA. The sample data list more than 300,000 distinct CDR3 sequences. The sequenced material came from blood. These TCRs come from a human donor with ulcerative colitis or Crohn's disease, or a healthy co-twin of an affected twin (not recorded which).

This chain links TRBV5-1 with TRBJ2-1; no DNA is available, so the TRBD2 call from TCRdb remains unchecked. Per germline, CDR1 SGHRS and CDR2 YFSETQ. The CDR3 has 16 amino acids. The CDR3 protein is CASSLAIRAPGDEQFF. The full variable domain, in which reference TRBV5-1 and TRBJ2-1 provide the parts outside the CDR3, is KAGVTQTPRYLIKTRGQQVTLSCSPISGHRSVSWYQQTPGQGLQFLFEYFSETQRNKGNFPGRFSGRQFSNSRSEMNVSTLELGDSALYLCASSLAIRAPGDEQFFGPGTRLTVL.

V gene TRBV27 combines with J gene TRBJ2-2; the D call from TCRdb, TRBD1, cannot be confirmed without DNA. CDR1 and CDR2 (germline): MNHEY, SMNVEV (reference sequence). This CDR3 region has 15 residues. CDR3: CASSVGGINTGELFF.

V is TRBV6-2 or TRBV6-3 and J is TRBJ2-3; there is no DNA to check the TCRdb D call of TRBD1. The V gene's germline CDR1 is MNHEY and CDR2 SVGEGT. The CDR3 runs 17 residues. Here the CDR3 reads CASSYGGGRSSTDTQYF.